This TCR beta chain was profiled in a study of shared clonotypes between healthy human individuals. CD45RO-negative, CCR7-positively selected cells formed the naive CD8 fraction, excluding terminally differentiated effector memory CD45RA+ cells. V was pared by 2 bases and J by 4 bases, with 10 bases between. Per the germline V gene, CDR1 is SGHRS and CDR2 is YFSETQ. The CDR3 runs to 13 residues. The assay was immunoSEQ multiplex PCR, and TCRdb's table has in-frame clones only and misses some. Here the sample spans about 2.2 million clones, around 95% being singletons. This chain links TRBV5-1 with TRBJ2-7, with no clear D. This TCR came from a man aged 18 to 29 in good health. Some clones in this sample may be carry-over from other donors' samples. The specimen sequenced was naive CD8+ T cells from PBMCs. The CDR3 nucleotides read TGCGCCAGCAGCTTTAAGGTCAGTTACGAGCAGTACTTC. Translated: CASSFKVSYEQYF.